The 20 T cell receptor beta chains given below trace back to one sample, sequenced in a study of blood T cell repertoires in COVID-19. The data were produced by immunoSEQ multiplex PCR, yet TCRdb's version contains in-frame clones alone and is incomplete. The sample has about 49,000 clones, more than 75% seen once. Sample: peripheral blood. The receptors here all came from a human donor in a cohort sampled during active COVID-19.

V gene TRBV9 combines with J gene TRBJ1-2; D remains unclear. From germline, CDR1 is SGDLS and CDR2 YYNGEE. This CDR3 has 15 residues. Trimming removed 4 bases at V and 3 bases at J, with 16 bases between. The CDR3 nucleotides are TGTGCCAGCAGCACCCAACCGTCGGCGGACTATGGCTACACCTTC. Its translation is CASSTQPSADYGYTF.

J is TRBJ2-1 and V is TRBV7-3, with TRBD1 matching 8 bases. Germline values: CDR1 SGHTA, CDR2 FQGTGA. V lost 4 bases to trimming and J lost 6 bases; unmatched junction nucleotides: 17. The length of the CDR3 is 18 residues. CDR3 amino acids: CASSSSTLDRVRLNEQFF. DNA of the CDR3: TGTGCCAGCAGCTCGTCCACCCTGGACAGGGTGCGTCTCAATGAGCAGTTCTTC.

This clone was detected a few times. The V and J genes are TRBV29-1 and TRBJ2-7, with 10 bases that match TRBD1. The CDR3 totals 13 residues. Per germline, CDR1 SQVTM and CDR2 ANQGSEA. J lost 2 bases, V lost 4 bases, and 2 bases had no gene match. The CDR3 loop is CSVVGTGAYEQYF. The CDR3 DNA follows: TGCAGCGTTGTCGGGACAGGGGCCTACGAGCAGTACTTC.

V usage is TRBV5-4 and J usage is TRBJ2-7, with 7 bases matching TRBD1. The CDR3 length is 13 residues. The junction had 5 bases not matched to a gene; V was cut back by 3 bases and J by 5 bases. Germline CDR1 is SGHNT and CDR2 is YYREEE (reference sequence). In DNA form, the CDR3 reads TGTGCCAGCAGCTCGGGACAGTCCGACGAGCAGTACTTC. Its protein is CASSSGQSDEQYF.

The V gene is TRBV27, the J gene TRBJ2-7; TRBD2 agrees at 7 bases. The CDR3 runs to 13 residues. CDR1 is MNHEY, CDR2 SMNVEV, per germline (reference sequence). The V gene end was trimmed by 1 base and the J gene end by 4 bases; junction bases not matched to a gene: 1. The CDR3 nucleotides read TGTGCCAGCAGTTTATGGCGGGGGTACGAGCAGTACTTC. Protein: CASSLWRGYEQYF.

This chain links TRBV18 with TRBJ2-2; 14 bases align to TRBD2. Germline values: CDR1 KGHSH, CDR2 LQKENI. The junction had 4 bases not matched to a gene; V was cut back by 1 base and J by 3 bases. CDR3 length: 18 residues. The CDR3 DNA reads TGTGCCAGCTCACCACGGACTAGCGGGAGGAGAGACACCGGGGAGCTGTTTTTT. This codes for CASSPRTSGRRDTGELFF. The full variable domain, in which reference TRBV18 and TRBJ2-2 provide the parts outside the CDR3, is NAGVMQNPRHLVRRRGQEARLRCSPMKGHSHVYWYRQLPEEGLKFMVYLQKENIIDESGMPKERFSAEFPKEGPSILRIQQVVRGDSAAYFCASSPRTSGRRDTGELFFGEGSRLTVL.

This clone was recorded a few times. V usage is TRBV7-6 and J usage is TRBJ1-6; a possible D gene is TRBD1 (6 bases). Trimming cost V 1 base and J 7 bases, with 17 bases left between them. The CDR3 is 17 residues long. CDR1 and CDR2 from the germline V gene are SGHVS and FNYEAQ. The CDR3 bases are TGTGCCAGCAGCTTAGGGCGGACAGCTACCTCGAATTCACCCCTCCACTTT. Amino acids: CASSLGRTATSNSPLHF.

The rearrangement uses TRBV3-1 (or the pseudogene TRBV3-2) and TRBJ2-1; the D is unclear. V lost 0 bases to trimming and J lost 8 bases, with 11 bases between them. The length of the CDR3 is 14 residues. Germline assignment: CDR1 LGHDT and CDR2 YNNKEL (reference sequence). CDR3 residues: CASSQDLYHDEQFF. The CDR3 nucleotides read TGTGCCAGCAGCCAAGACCTCTACCACGATGAGCAGTTCTTC.

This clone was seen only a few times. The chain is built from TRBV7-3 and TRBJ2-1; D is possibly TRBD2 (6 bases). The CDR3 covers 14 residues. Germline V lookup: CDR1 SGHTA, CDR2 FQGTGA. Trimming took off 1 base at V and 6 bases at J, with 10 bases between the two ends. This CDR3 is CASSLRGLVNEQFF. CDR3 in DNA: TGTGCCAGCAGCTTAAGGGGACTCGTCAATGAGCAGTTCTTC.

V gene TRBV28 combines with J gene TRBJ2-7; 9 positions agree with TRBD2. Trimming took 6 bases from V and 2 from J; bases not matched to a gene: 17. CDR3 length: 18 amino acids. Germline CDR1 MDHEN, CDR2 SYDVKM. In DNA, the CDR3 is TGTGCCAGCAGGAAACCCCCAGGGGCGGGAGGGAGCACCTACGAGCAGTACTTC. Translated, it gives CASRKPPGAGGSTYEQYF.

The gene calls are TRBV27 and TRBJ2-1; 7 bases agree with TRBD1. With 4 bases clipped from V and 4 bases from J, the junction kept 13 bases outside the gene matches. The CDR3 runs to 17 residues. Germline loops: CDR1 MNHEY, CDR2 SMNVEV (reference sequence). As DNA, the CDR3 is TGTGCCAGCAGTTCAGGACAGGACCTCTCCCATTACAATGAGCAGTTCTTC. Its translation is CASSSGQDLSHYNEQFF.

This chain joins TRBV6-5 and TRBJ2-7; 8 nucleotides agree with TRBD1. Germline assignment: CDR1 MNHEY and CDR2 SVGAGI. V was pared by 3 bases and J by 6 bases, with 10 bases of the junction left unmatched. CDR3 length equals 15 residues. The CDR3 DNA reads TGTGCCAGCAGTTATTCCGGACAGGGCGGCTTCGAGCAGTACTTC. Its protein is CASSYSGQGGFEQYF.

The CDR3 is CASSSTPGTSYEQYF. The CDR3 bases are TGTGCCAGCAGTAGCACGCCCGGGACTAGCTACGAGCAGTACTTC. The chain uses TRBV27 and TRBJ2-7; 8 bases agree with TRBD2. CDR1 MNHEY and CDR2 SMNVEV come from the germline V gene (reference sequence). V dropped 5 bases and J dropped 3; count of bases not matched to a gene: 9. The CDR3 loop spans 15 amino acids.

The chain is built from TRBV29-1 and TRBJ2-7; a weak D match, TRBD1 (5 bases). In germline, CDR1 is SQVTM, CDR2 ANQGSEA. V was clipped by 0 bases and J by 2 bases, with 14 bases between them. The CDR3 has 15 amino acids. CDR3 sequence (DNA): TGCAGCGTTGAAGACGACAGACATGAAACCTACGAGCAGTACTTC. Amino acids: CSVEDDRHETYEQYF.

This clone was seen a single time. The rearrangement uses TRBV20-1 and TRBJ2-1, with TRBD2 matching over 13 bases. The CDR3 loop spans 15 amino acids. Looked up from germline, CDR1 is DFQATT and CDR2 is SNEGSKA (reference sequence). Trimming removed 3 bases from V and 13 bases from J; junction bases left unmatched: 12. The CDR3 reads CSASPSGLAGASQFF. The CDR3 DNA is TGCAGTGCTAGTCCAAGTGGACTAGCGGGAGCTTCTCAGTTCTTC.

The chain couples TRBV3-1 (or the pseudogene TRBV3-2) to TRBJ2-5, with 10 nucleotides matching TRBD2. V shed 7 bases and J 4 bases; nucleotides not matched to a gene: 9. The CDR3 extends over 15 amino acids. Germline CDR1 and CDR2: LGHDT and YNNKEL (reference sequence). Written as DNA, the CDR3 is TGTGCCAGCACTGAAAGCGGGGGGGGAGGAGAGACCCAGTACTTC. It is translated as CASTESGGGGETQYF.

Here the CDR3 reads CASEAETQYF. The CDR3 DNA reads as TGTGCCAGCGAGGCCGAGACCCAGTACTTC. The chain carries TRBV7-9 and TRBJ2-5; D remains ambiguous. CDR1 is SEHNR and CDR2 is FQNEAQ in the germline V gene (reference sequence). The CDR3 contains 10 residues. V lost 8 bases and J lost 5, with 6 bases in between.

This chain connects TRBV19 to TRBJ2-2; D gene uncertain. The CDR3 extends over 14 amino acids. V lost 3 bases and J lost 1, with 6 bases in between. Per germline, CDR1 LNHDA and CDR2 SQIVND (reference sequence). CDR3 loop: CASSINWNTGELFF. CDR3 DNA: TGTGCCAGTAGTATTAACTGGAACACCGGGGAGCTGTTTTTT.

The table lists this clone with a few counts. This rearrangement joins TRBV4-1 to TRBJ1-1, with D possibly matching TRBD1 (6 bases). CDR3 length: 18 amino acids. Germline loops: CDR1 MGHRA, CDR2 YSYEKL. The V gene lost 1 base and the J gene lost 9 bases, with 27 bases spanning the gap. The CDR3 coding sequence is TGCGCCAGCAGCCAAGTACTCGATTTGGGGGGGACAAAAACTAAAGCTTTCTTT. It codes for CASSQVLDLGGTKTKAFF.

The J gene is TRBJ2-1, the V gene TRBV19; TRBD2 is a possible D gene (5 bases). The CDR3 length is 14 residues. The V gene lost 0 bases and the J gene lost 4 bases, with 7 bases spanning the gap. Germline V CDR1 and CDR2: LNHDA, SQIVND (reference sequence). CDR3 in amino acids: CASSIEPGYNEQFF. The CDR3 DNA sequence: TGTGCCAGTAGTATAGAACCGGGGTACAATGAGCAGTTCTTC.